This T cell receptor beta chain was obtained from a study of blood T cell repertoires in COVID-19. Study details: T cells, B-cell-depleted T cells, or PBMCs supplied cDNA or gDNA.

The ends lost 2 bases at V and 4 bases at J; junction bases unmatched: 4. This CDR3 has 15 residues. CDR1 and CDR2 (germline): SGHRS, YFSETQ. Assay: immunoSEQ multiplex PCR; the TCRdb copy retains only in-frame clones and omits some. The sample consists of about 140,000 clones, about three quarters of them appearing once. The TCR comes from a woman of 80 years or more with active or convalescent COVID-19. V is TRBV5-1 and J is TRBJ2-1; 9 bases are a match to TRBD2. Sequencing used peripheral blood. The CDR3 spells CASSLAGGTYNEQFF. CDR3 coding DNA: TGCGCCAGCAGCTTAGCGGGGGGCACTTACAATGAGCAGTTCTTC.